This passage covers 20 T cell receptor beta chains from one sample sequenced in a study of T cells after yellow fever vaccination (dated by TCRdb to about 2019). The treatment or condition label, read with the paper, signifies: live attenuated yellow fever vaccine strain. The library was prepared using 5' RACE. The sequencer listed for this sample is Illumina HiSeq 2500. TCRdb reprocessing: public reads trimmed at Q25 with fastp, clones called with MiXCR, in-frame beta chains kept. When rows share a CDR3 protein, they turn into one entry using the most common DNA and genes. A total of about 330,000 distinct CDR3 sequences appear in this sample, around 7% of them only once. The ten largest clones capture 18% of the sample. This sample comprised PBMCs, obtained 45 days after the first yellow fever vaccination. The receptors were gathered from a man aged 18 to 35 who received the YFV17D yellow fever vaccine.

The chain carries TRBV15 and TRBJ2-7; no clear D gene. Trimming pared 0 bases from V and 0 bases from J, leaving 6 bases between. The CDR3 consists of 14 residues. The germline V gene has CDR1 LNHNV and CDR2 YYDKDF (reference sequence). Here the CDR3 DNA reads TGTGCCACCAGCAGAGATAAGGGCTCCTACGAGCAGTACGTC. It codes for CATSRDKGSYEQYV.

This clonotype was counted only a few times. V is TRBV5-1 and J is TRBJ2-7, with TRBD2 matching over 12 bases. The CDR3 is made up of 14 amino acids. With 0 bases clipped from V and 5 bases from J, the junction kept 0 bases outside the gene matches. Germline loops: CDR1 SGHRS, CDR2 YFSETQ. The CDR3 region is CASSLGLAGDEQYV. In DNA form, the CDR3 reads TGCGCCAGCAGCTTGGGACTAGCGGGGGACGAGCAGTACGTC.

This clonotype was observed a handful of times. V is TRBV6-5 and J is TRBJ2-7; D call uncertain. Germline V lookup: CDR1 MNHEY, CDR2 SVGAGI. This CDR3 is 15 amino acids long. V was shortened by 2 bases and J by 5 bases, with 16 bases between the two germline ends. The CDR3 region is CASSYGLAVVNEQYF. The CDR3 coding sequence is TGTGCCAGCAGTTACGGGTTGGCAGTAGTGAACGAGCAGTACTTC.

This clonotype was counted only a few times. This chain uses TRBV2 with TRBJ1-3; D gene ambiguous. Germline V gives CDR1 SNHLY, CDR2 FYNNEI. This CDR3 contains 13 residues. Between the trimmed V and J ends, which lost 5 bases and 1 base, there was a span of 6 bases. CDR3 sequence: CASSPASGNTIYF. CDR3 coding DNA: TGTGCCAGCAGTCCAGCTTCTGGAAACACCATATATTTT.

The chain combines TRBV6-1 with TRBJ2-7; TRBD1 matches at 8 bases. Per germline, CDR1 MNHNS and CDR2 SASEGT. V was clipped by 5 bases and J by 4 bases; unmatched bases: 10. CDR3 length: 15 residues. The CDR3 DNA follows: TGTGCCAGCAGTCAAACAGGGGGGATGGTGTACGAGCAGTACTTC. Translating it yields CASSQTGGMVYEQYF.

In this sample, this clonotype turned up a few times. The chain recombines TRBV6-1 with TRBJ2-7; 10 nucleotides agree with TRBD1. The CDR3 totals 14 residues. The germline V gene encodes CDR1 MNHNS and CDR2 SASEGT. V shed 8 bases and J 5 bases; nucleotides not matched to a gene: 9. The CDR3 coding sequence is TGTGCCAGCGGTACGGACAGGGGGATACACGAGCAGTACTTC. Amino acid sequence: CASGTDRGIHEQYF.

The V gene is TRBV9, the J gene TRBJ1-3; 7 nucleotides line up with TRBD1. The J segment lost 1 base and the V segment lost 0 bases, leaving 4 bases of the junction unmatched. CDR1 SGDLS and CDR2 YYNGEE come from the germline V gene. CDR3 length equals 16 residues. The CDR3: CASSVEGQLSGNTIYF. In nucleotides, the CDR3 is TGTGCCAGCAGCGTAGAGGGACAGCTTTCTGGAAACACCATATATTTT. Combining the CDR3 with reference TRBV9 and TRBJ1-3 gives the whole variable domain DSGVTQTPKHLITATGQRVTLRCSPRSGDLSVYWYQQSLDQGLQFLIQYYNGEERAKGNILERFSAQQFPDLHSELNLSSLELGDSALYFCASSVEGQLSGNTIYFGEGSWLTVV.

There are many counts of this clonotype. The chain carries TRBV12-3 or TRBV12-4 and TRBJ2-5; TRBD2 matches at 9 bases. V was pared by 4 bases and J by 5 bases, with 11 bases of the junction left unmatched. CDR3 size: 16 residues. The CDR3 nucleotides are TGTGCCAGCAGTTCAACGGCGGGGGGGCTCCAGGAGACCCAGTACTTC. This translates into CASSSTAGGLQETQYF.

This clonotype was found many times. The rearrangement uses TRBV25-1 and TRBJ2-2; 9 nucleotides line up with TRBD1. CDR1 and CDR2 (germline): MGHDK, SYGVNS. With V trimmed by 4 bases and J by 3 bases, 0 bases remained unmatched. The CDR3 extends over 14 amino acids. The CDR3 nucleotides are TGTGCCAGCAGTGGGACAGGGGACACCGGGGAGCTGTTTTTT. Translated: CASSGTGDTGELFF.

Comment on this clonotype: At one of its ends the junction is not consistent with the germline gene, which may arise from a read error. The rearrangement links TRBV19 to TRBJ2-1; no clear D gene. The length of the CDR3 is 16 residues. Germline V CDR1 and CDR2: LNHDA, SQIVND (reference sequence). The CDR3 DNA reads TGTGTCAGTAGTAGGCTCGGAGCGAGCCCCTACAATGAGCAGTTCTTC. Translated: CVSSRLGASPYNEQFF. Complete variable domain (other parts from reference TRBV19 and TRBJ2-1): DGGITQSPKYLFRKEGQNVTLSCEQNLNHDAMYWYRQDPGQGLRLIYYSQIVNDFQKGDIAEGYSVSREKKESFPLTVTSAQKNPTAFYLCVSSRLGASPYNEQFFGPGTRLTVL.

This clonotype was picked up many times. The chain employs TRBV13 and TRBJ1-5; 7 bases map to TRBD1. The CDR3 runs to 14 residues. Germline V gives CDR1 PRHDT, CDR2 FYEKMQ (reference sequence). J lost 3 bases, V lost 3 bases, and 2 bases had no gene match. The CDR3 loop reads CASSLGQHNQPQHF. The CDR3 DNA reads as TGTGCCAGCAGCTTGGGACAGCACAATCAGCCCCAGCATTTT.

In this sample, this clonotype turned up many times. The rearrangement uses TRBV20-1 and TRBJ2-1, with 11 bases that match TRBD2. The CDR3 extends over 15 amino acids. CDR1 is DFQATT and CDR2 is SNEGSKA in the germline V gene (reference sequence). The trim removed 3 bases at V and 8 bases at J, leaving 9 bases unmatched. The CDR3 DNA sequence: TGCAGTGCTAGTGACCCTAGCGGGGGGAGCTATGAGCAGTTCTTC. It yields the protein CSASDPSGGSYEQFF.

Only a few counts were recorded for this clonotype. The V gene is TRBV9, the J gene TRBJ2-3, with D possibly being TRBD1 or TRBD2 (6 bases each). Trimming shortened V by 4 bases and J by 1 base, and 13 bases separated the two germline ends. The germline CDR1 and CDR2 sequences are SGDLS and YYNGEE. The CDR3 has 15 amino acids. The CDR3 protein is CASSTRGGGTDTQYF. CDR3 bases: TGTGCCAGCAGCACCAGGGGCGGGGGCACAGATACGCAGTATTTT.

This clonotype was detected many times. V gene TRBV5-4 combines with J gene TRBJ1-4; D not resolved. Trimming removed 4 bases from V and 5 bases from J, with 15 bases in between. CDR1 and CDR2 from the germline V gene are SGHNT and YYREEE (reference sequence). The CDR3 consists of 15 residues. The CDR3 DNA reads as TGTGCCAGCAGCCAGAGACACCGAGGAAATGAAAAACTGTTTTTT. This sequence encodes CASSQRHRGNEKLFF.

This clonotype was detected many times. The chain carries TRBV7-2 and TRBJ2-1; D call uncertain. In germline, CDR1 is SGHTA, CDR2 FQGNSA. V was cut by 1 base and J by 7 bases, with 11 bases left in between. CDR3 size: 14 residues. The CDR3 loop reads CASSLERGPNEQFF. CDR3 sequence (DNA): TGTGCCAGCAGCTTAGAAAGAGGCCCTAATGAGCAGTTCTTC.

The genes are TRBV25-1 and TRBJ2-4; tentative D call: TRBD1 (7 bases). The CDR3 is made up of 16 amino acids. CDR1 and CDR2 (germline): MGHDK, SYGVNS. With 4 bases removed from V and 1 base from J, the gap between germline ends came to 14 bases. The CDR3 nucleotides read TGTGCCAGCAGTGGAGGAGGGGGCGAGGCCAAAAACATTCAGTACTTC. Amino acids: CASSGGGGEAKNIQYF.

This clonotype was seen only a few times. The chain carries TRBV20-1 and TRBJ2-7, with D perhaps matching TRBD2 (7 bases). Trimming took 0 bases from V and 3 from J, leaving 18 bases between them. CDR1 and CDR2 (germline): DFQATT, SNEGSKA (reference sequence). The CDR3 length is 16 residues. CDR3 sequence reads: CSARDSAGAPNYEQYV. The CDR3 DNA is TGCAGTGCTAGAGATTCTGCGGGGGCTCCCAACTACGAGCAGTACGTC.

This chain uses TRBV5-6 with TRBJ1-3, with D possibly matching TRBD1 (6 bases). CDR1 SGHDT and CDR2 YYEEEE come from the germline V gene. V lost 4 bases and J lost 0, with 11 bases in between. The CDR3 spans 15 residues. Here the CDR3 reads CASSRQDYSGNTIYF. Here the CDR3 DNA reads TGTGCCAGCAGCCGACAGGACTACTCTGGAAACACCATATATTTT.

This clonotype has just a few counts. The V gene is TRBV7-9, the J gene TRBJ1-1; TRBD1 matches at 8 bases. Germline-derived CDR1 and CDR2 are SEHNR and FQNEAQ (reference sequence). The junction had 10 bases not matched to a gene; V was cut back by 3 bases and J by 4 bases. The CDR3 spans 16 residues. DNA of the CDR3: TGTGCCAGCAGCTTTTTCGACAGGGGAAGATCCACTGAAGCTTTCTTT. Its protein product is CASSFFDRGRSTEAFF.

This clonotype was seen more than once but under ten times. This chain links TRBV6-1 with TRBJ2-7, with TRBD1 as a possible D gene (5 bases). The germline CDR1 and CDR2 sequences are MNHNS and SASEGT. This CDR3 contains 18 residues. Trimming took off 3 bases at V and 2 bases at J, with 23 bases between the two ends. Here the CDR3 reads CASSDFAGNSTDAYEQYF. CDR3 sequence (DNA): TGTGCCAGCAGTGATTTCGCTGGGAACTCGACAGACGCCTACGAGCAGTACTTC.